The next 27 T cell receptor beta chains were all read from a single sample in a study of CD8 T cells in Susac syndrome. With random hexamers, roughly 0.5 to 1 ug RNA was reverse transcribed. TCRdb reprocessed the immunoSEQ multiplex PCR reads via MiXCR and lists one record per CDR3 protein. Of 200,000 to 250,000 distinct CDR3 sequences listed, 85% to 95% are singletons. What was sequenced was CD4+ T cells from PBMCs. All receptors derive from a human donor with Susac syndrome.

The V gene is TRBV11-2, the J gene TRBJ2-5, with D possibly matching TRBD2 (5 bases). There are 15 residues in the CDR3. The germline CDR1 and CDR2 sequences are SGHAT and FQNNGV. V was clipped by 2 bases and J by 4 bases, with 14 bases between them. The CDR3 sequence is CASSLNPAGGETQYF. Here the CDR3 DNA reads TGTGCCAGCAGCTTAAACCCCGCAGGAGGAGAGACCCAGTACTTC.

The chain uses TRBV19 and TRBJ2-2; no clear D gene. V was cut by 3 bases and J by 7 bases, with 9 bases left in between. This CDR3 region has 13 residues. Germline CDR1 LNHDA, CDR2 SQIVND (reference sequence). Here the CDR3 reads CASSIREFGELFF. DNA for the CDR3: TGTGCCAGTAGTATTCGAGAGTTCGGGGAGCTGTTTTTT.

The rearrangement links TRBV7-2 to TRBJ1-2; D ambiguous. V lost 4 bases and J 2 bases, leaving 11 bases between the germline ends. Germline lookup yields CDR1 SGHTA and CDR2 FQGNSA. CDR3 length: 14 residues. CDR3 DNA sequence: TGTGCCAGCAGCTCGGATTCCCGGAACTATGGCTACACCTTC. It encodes CASSSDSRNYGYTF.

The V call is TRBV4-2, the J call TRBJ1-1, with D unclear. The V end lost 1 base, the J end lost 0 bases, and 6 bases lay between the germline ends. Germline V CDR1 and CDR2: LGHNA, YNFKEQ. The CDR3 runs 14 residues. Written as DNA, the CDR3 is TGTGCCAGCAGCCAAGCCCCCATGAACACTGAAGCTTTCTTT. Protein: CASSQAPMNTEAFF.

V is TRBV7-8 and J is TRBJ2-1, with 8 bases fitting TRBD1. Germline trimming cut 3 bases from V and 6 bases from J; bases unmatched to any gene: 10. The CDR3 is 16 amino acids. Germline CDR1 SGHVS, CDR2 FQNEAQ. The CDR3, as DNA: TGTGCCAGCAGCTTTTCCAGGACAGGGATTTTCAATGAGCAGTTCTTC. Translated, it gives CASSFSRTGIFNEQFF.

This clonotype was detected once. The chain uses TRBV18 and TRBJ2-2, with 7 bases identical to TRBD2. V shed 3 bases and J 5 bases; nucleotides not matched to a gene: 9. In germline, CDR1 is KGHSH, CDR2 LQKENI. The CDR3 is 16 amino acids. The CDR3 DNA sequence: TGTGCCAGCTCACCCCTCGCGGGGGATCATACCGGGGAGCTGTTTTTT. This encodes CASSPLAGDHTGELFF. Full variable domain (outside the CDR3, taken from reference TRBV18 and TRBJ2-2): NAGVMQNPRHLVRRRGQEARLRCSPMKGHSHVYWYRQLPEEGLKFMVYLQKENIIDESGMPKERFSAEFPKEGPSILRIQQVVRGDSAAYFCASSPLAGDHTGELFFGEGSRLTVL.

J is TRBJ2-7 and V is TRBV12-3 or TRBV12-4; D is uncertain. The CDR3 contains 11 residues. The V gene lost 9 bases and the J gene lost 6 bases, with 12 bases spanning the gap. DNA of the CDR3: TGTGCCAGTTCCTTTTCTGGCGAGCAGTACTTC. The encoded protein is CASSFSGEQYF.

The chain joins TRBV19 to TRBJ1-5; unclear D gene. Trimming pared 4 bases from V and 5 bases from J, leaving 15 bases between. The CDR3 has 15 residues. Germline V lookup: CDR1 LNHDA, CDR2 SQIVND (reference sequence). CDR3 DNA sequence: TGTGCCAGTAGTACGGTCGGGCAAGCTCATCAGCCCCAGCATTTT. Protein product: CASSTVGQAHQPQHF.

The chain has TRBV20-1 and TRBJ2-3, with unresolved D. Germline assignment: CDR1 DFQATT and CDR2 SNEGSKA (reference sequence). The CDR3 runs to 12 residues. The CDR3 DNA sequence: TGCAGCGCAAACCAGGCCACAGATACGCAGTATTTT. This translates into CSANQATDTQYF.

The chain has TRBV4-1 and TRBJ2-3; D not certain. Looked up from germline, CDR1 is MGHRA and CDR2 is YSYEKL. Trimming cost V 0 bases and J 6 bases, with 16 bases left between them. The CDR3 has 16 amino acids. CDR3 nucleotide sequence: TGCGCCAGCAGCCAAGAGAACTACCCCCCTGGGGATACGCAGTATTTT. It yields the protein CASSQENYPPGDTQYF.

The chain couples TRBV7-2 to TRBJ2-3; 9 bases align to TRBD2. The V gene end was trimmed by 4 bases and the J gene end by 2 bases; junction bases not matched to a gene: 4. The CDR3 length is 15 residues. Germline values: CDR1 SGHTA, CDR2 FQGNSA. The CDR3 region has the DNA TGTGCCAGCAGCTGGGCGGGGGGGAACACAGATACGCAGTATTTT. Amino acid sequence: CASSWAGGNTDTQYF.

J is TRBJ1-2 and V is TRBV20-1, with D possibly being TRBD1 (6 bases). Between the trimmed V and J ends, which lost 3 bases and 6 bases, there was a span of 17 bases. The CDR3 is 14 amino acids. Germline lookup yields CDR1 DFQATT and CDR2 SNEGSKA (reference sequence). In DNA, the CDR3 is TGCAGTGCTAGCCCCGGGACAACCCCGGATGGCTACACCTTC. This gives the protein CSASPGTTPDGYTF.

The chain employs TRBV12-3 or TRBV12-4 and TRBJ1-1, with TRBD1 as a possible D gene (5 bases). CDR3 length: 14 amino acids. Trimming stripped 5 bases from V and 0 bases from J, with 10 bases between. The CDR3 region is CASSPDSLNTEAFF. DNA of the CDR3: TGTGCCAGCAGTCCTGACAGCTTGAACACTGAAGCTTTCTTT.

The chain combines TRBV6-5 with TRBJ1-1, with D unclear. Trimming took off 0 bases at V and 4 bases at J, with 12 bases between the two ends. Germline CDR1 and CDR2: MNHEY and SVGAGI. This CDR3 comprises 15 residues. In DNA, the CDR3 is TGTGCCAGCAGTTACTCCCTGGGTGGAATCACTGAAGCTTTCTTT. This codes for CASSYSLGGITEAFF.

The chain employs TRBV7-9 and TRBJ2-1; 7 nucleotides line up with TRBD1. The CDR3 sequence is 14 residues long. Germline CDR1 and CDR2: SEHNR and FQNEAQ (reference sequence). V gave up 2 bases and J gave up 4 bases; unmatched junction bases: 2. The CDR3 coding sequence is TGTGCCAGCAGCTTATCGACAGGGTACAATGAGCAGTTCTTC. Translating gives CASSLSTGYNEQFF.

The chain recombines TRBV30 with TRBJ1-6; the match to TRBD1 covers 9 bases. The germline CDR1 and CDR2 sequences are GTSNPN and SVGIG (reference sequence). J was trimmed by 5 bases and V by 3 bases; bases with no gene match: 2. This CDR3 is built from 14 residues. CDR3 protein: CAWSGTGNNSPLHF. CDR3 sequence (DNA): TGTGCCTGGAGCGGGACAGGGAATAATTCACCCCTCCACTTT.

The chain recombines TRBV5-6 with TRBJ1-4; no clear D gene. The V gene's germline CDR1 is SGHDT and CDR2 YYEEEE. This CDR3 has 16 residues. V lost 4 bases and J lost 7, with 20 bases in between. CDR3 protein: CASSRRSQEPGEKLFF. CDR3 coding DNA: TGTGCCAGCAGCCGACGGTCCCAGGAACCGGGTGAAAAACTGTTTTTT.

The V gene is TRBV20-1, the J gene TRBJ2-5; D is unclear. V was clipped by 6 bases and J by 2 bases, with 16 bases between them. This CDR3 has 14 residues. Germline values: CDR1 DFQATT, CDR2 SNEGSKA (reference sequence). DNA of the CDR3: TGCAGTGCACCTTCTTTAGTTGTACAAGAGACCCAGTACTTC. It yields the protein CSAPSLVVQETQYF.

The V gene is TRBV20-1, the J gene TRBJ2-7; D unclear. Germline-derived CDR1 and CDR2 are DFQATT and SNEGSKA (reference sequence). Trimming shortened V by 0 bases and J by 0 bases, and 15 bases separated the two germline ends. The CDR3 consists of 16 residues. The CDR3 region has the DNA TGCAGTGCTAGAGATCTCTTGTCCGGAAGCTCCTACGAGCAGTACTTC. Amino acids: CSARDLLSGSSYEQYF.

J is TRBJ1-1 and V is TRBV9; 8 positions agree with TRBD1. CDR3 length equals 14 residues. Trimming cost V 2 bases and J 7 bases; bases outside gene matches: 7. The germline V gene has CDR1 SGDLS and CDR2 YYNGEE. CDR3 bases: TGTGCCAGCAGCGTTGGGCAGGGGGCTGGTGAAGCTTTCTTT. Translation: CASSVGQGAGEAFF.

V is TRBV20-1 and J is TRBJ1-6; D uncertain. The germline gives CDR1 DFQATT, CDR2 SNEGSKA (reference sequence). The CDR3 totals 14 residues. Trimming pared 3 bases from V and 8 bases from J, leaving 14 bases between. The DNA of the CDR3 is TGCAGTGCTAGCAGCCCCGTCGCGGATTCACCCCTCCACTTT. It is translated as CSASSPVADSPLHF.

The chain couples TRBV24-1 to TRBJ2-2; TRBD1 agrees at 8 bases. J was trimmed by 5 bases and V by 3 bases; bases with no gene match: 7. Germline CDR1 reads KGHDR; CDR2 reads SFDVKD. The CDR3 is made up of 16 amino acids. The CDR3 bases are TGTGCCACCAGTGATCCCGGACAGGGTAAAACCGGGGAGCTGTTTTTT. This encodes CATSDPGQGKTGELFF.

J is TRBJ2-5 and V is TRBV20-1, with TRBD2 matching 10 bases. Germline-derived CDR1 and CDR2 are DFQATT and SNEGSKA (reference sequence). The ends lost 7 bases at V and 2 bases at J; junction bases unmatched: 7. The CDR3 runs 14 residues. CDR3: CSGGSGGAQETQYF. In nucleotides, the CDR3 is TGCAGTGGTGGGAGCGGGGGGGCTCAAGAGACCCAGTACTTC.

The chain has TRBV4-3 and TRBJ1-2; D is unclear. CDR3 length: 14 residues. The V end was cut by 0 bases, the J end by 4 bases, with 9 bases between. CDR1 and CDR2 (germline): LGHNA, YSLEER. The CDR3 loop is CASSQDIVAYGYTF. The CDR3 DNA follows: TGCGCCAGCAGCCAAGATATCGTCGCCTATGGCTACACCTTC.

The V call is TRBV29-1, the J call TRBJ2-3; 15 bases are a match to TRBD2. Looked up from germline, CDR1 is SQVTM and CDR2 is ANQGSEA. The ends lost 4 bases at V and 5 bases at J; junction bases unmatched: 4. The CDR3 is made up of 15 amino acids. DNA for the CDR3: TGCAGCGTTGGAGGACTAGCGGGGGGGCAAGATACGCAGTATTTT. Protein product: CSVGGLAGGQDTQYF.

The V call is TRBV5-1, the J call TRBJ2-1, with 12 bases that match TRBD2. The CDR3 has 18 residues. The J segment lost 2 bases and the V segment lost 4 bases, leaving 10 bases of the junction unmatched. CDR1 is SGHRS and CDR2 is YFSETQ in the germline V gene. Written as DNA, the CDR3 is TGCGCCAGCAGCCCTCTACCTAGCGGGGGGGCCGCCTACAATGAGCAGTTCTTC. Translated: CASSPLPSGGAAYNEQFF.

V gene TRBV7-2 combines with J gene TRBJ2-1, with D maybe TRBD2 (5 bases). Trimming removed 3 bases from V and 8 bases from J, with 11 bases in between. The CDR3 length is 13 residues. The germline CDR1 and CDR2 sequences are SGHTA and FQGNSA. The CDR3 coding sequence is TGTGCCAGCAGCTTTATAGCGAGCGATGAGCAGTTCTTC. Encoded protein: CASSFIASDEQFF.